This T cell receptor (beta chain) was documented in a study of cytomegalovirus exposure and HLA in healthy donors. The V gene's germline CDR1 is SQVTM and CDR2 ANQGSEA. CDR3 length equals 11 residues. V lost 8 bases to trimming and J lost 5 bases, with 12 bases between them. Primers for the PCR totalled 60 Vbeta and 13 Jbeta. TCRdb keeps only in-frame clones here, not all; method: immunoSEQ multiplex PCR. This sample carries about 55,000 clones, 75% to 80% of them seen once, and the ten largest clones take about 1.5%. This receptor was obtained from a female donor in good health and CMV-seronegative. Material for sequencing was PBMCs. The chain joins TRBV29-1 to TRBJ1-1; no firm D call. The CDR3 DNA follows: TGCAGCCTTTCGACCGGGACTGAAGCTTTCTTT. Protein sequence: CSLSTGTEAFF.